This T cell receptor beta chain was obtained from a study of shared clonotypes between healthy human individuals. The CDR3 loop spans 14 amino acids. V was shortened by 1 base and J by 7 bases, with 11 bases between the two germline ends. The germline gives CDR1 MGHRA, CDR2 YSYEKL. This clone was seen once. Produced via immunoSEQ multiplex PCR; TCRdb's table is partial and in-frame only. This table holds 1,500,000 or so clones, approximately 98.5% found once. V and J are TRBV4-1 and TRBJ2-1, with D unresolved. Sequenced sample: naive CD4+ T cells sorted from blood. The sample's subset: CD45RA+ positively selected. The receptor's source is a young man in good health. The CDR3 loop is CASSQVADDNEQFF. The CDR3 nucleotides are TGCGCCAGCAGCCAAGTCGCGGACGATAATGAGCAGTTCTTC.